The clone carrying this TCR beta chain was seen repeatedly, ten times or more. What it recognizes is unknown. This CDR3 has 16 residues. The V gene end was trimmed by 2 bases and the J gene end by 8 bases; junction bases not matched to a gene: 12. This sample stems from a study of early T cells in non-severe SARS-CoV-2 infection. Individual cDNA molecules received unique molecular identifiers. Each CDR3 protein gets one entry after TCRdb re-called the 5' RACE reads with MiXCR. The table includes about 110,000 distinct CDR3 sequences, 8.5% to 14% detected once. Regarding the study as a whole: Matches to VDJdb favored anti-spike CD8 responses and missed private and CD4 specificities.

The chain is built from TRBV12-3 or TRBV12-4 and TRBJ2-1; TRBD2 aligns across 7 bases. The TCR originated in an adult who was a healthcare worker with PCR-confirmed SARS-CoV-2 infection or an uninfected control (not recorded which). The material sequenced was whole blood. The CDR3 protein is CASSLRLAGLVYEQFF. In DNA, the CDR3 is TGTGCCAGCAGTTTAAGACTAGCCGGTTTAGTTTATGAGCAGTTCTTC.